Below, 10 T cell receptor beta chains from the same sample are listed, as sequenced in a study of cytotoxic CD8 clonotypes in ibrutinib-treated CLL. Data came from immunoSEQ multiplex PCR; TCRdb stores just in-frame clones and leaves some out. The sample shows 250,000 or so clones, around three quarters of them seen only once. This specimen was PBMCs, taken after 24 months of ibrutinib treatment. These receptors all come from a human donor with chronic lymphocytic leukemia.

The CDR3 nucleotides read TGTGCCACATTAGACAGGGGGATCTATGGCTACACCTTC. It encodes CATLDRGIYGYTF. The chain couples TRBV19 to TRBJ1-2; 9 bases fit TRBD1. The CDR3 extends over 13 amino acids. The germline V gene encodes CDR1 LNHDA and CDR2 SQIVND (reference sequence). The V segment lost 10 bases and the J segment 4 bases; nucleotides outside the gene matches: 7.

This CDR3 reads CASSQLTGALLETQYF. The CDR3 nucleotides read TGTGCCAGCAGCCAACTGACAGGGGCGCTCCTCGAGACCCAGTACTTC. The chain links TRBV6-6 to TRBJ2-5, with TRBD1 identical over 8 bases. There are 16 residues in the CDR3. The ends lost 6 bases at V and 5 bases at J; junction bases unmatched: 14. Germline V gene lookup returns CDR1 MNHNY and CDR2 SVGAGI (reference sequence).

The V and J genes are TRBV15 and TRBJ2-1; 8 bases are a match to TRBD2. Looked up from germline, CDR1 is LNHNV and CDR2 is YYDKDF (reference sequence). The CDR3 is made up of 14 amino acids. V shed 3 bases and J 3 bases; nucleotides not matched to a gene: 1. The CDR3 bases are TGTGCCACCAGCAGCAGCGGGGGCTACAATGAGCAGTTCTTC. Residues: CATSSSGGYNEQFF.

The J gene is TRBJ2-3, the V gene TRBV10-3, with 9 bases lining up with TRBD2. CDR1 is ENHRY and CDR2 is SYGVKD in the germline V gene. This CDR3 spans 15 amino acids. V lost 11 bases and J lost 2; bases outside the gene matches: 11. CDR3 in amino acids: CAAGGLAGITDTQYF. CDR3 sequence (DNA): TGTGCCGCCGGGGGACTAGCAGGGATCACAGATACGCAGTATTTT.

The chain links TRBV6-5 to TRBJ2-3, with TRBD1 matching 10 bases. V shed 5 bases, J shed 6 bases, and the junction held 8 bases outside the gene matches. The V gene's germline CDR1 is MNHEY and CDR2 SVGAGI. This CDR3 has 15 amino acids. The CDR3, as DNA: TGTGCCAGCAGTACCCCGGACAGGGGGAGGGATACGCAGTATTTT. Encoded protein: CASSTPDRGRDTQYF.

This clone came up a few times. The chain couples TRBV27 to TRBJ2-3, with unresolved D. This CDR3 comprises 11 residues. The V gene lost 2 bases and the J gene lost 8 bases, with 5 bases spanning the gap. CDR1 is MNHEY and CDR2 is SMNVEV in the germline V gene (reference sequence). The CDR3 nucleotides are TGTGCCAGCAGTTTACTCGGTACGCAGTATTTT. This gives the protein CASSLLGTQYF.

The chain's CDR3 is CASSLGIDSAGSTDTQYF. The CDR3 DNA sequence: TGCGCCAGCAGCTTGGGTATTGACAGTGCGGGTAGCACAGATACGCAGTATTTT. V is TRBV5-1 and J is TRBJ2-3; the D call may be TRBD1 or TRBD2 (5 bases each). Trimming removed 0 bases at V and 0 bases at J, with 17 bases between. Germline CDR1 is SGHRS and CDR2 is YFSETQ. This CDR3 comprises 18 residues.

This sequence joins TRBV27 and TRBJ1-4; perhaps TRBD1 as D (5 bases). The CDR3 extends over 15 amino acids. V was trimmed by 2 bases and J by 8 bases, leaving 15 bases between them. Germline CDR1 reads MNHEY; CDR2 reads SMNVEV (reference sequence). This CDR3 is CASSLRGPRGEKLFF. CDR3 DNA: TGTGCCAGCAGTTTACGGGGCCCCCGTGGGGAAAAACTGTTTTTT. Drawing the rest from reference TRBV27 and TRBJ1-4, the complete variable domain is EAQVTQNPRYLITVTGKKLTVTCSQNMNHEYMSWYRQDPGLGLRQIYYSMNVEVTDKGDVPEGYKVSRKEKRNFPLILESPSPNQTSLYFCASSLRGPRGEKLFFGSGTQLSVL.

The CDR3 region is CASSDQGRQPQHF. DNA for the CDR3: TGTGCCAGCAGTGATCAGGGGCGTCAGCCCCAGCATTTT. The chain links TRBV2 to TRBJ1-5, with D maybe TRBD1 (6 bases). The CDR3 consists of 13 residues. Trimming shortened V by 3 bases and J by 6 bases, and 9 bases separated the two germline ends. From germline, CDR1 is SNHLY and CDR2 FYNNEI. Complete variable domain (other parts from reference TRBV2 and TRBJ1-5): EPEVTQTPSHQVTQMGQEVILRCVPISNHLYFYWYRQILGQKVEFLVSFYNNEISEKSEIFDDQFSVERPDGSNFTLKIRSTKLEDSAMYFCASSDQGRQPQHFGDGTRLSIL.

The chain is built from TRBV7-9 and TRBJ1-1, with D uncertain. The CDR3 has 13 amino acids. V was clipped by 2 bases and J by 1 base, with 5 bases between them. In germline, CDR1 is SEHNR, CDR2 FQNEAQ (reference sequence). The CDR3 DNA follows: TGTGCCAGCAGCTTAATTCAGAACACTGAAGCTTTCTTT. As protein: CASSLIQNTEAFF.